This record looks at one T cell receptor (beta chain) sequence and its context. The data were taken from a study of blood T cell repertoires in COVID-19. Overall study context: The samples span acute and convalescent COVID-19 from the United States, Italy and Spain. PBMCs, B-cell-depleted T cells, or T cells provided the cDNA or gDNA that made up the material.

Clones were sequenced by immunoSEQ multiplex PCR, and TCRdb holds only the in-frame ones, with some missing. The sample records approximately 53,000 clones, roughly nine tenths being singletons. Trimming removed 6 bases from V and 0 bases from J; junction bases left unmatched: 2. This CDR3 has 14 residues. In germline, CDR1 is MDHEN, CDR2 SYDVKM. The gene calls are TRBV28 and TRBJ2-3, with 8 bases lining up with TRBD2. Material for sequencing was peripheral blood. The clonotype originates from a human donor in a cohort sampled during active COVID-19. CDR3 DNA: TGTGCCAGCAGCGGGGGGGCTAGCACAGATACGCAGTATTTT. This codes for CASSGGASTDTQYF. Full variable domain (missing parts from reference TRBV28 and TRBJ2-3): DVKVTQSSRYLVKRTGEKVFLECVQDMDHENMFWYRQDPGLGLRLIYFSYDVKMKEKGDIPEGYSVSREKKERFSLILESASTNQTSMYLCASSGGASTDTQYFGPGTRLTVL.